A single sample is the source of the 29 T cell receptor beta chains below, sequenced in a study of cytomegalovirus exposure and HLA in healthy donors. A multiplex PCR was run with 60 Vbeta primers and 13 Jbeta primers. The data were produced by immunoSEQ multiplex PCR, yet TCRdb's version contains in-frame clones alone and is incomplete. This table has about 160,000 clones, 75% to 80% appearing once. Material for sequencing was PBMCs. The receptor set was obtained from a woman in her forties or fifties in good health and CMV-seropositive.

The chain recombines TRBV2 with TRBJ2-7, with TRBD1 matching 7 bases. CDR1 is SNHLY, CDR2 FYNNEI, per germline. V trimming: 8 bases; J trimming: 0 bases; junction bases outside the gene matches: 1. This CDR3 is built from 12 residues. CDR3 sequence reads: CASGTVSYEQYF. In DNA, the CDR3 is TGTGCCAGCGGGACAGTCTCCTACGAGCAGTACTTC.

The genes are TRBV27 and TRBJ2-5; D possibly corresponds to TRBD2 (6 bases). The CDR3 sequence is 13 residues long. Per the germline V gene, CDR1 is MNHEY and CDR2 is SMNVEV (reference sequence). Trimming removed 9 bases from V and 3 bases from J, with 14 bases in between. CDR3 in DNA: TGTGCCAGAGTCGTACGGGGGAAAGAGACCCAGTACTTC. Translated: CARVVRGKETQYF.

The chain combines TRBV27 with TRBJ1-6; 9 bases are shared with TRBD1. This CDR3 comprises 17 residues. Germline-derived CDR1 and CDR2 are MNHEY and SMNVEV (reference sequence). Losses at the gene ends were 4 bases for V and 1 base for J; bases not matched to a gene: 5. The DNA for the CDR3 is TGTGCCAGCAGTTCCCACGACAGGGGGTCCTATAATTCACCCCTCCACTTT. It translates to CASSSHDRGSYNSPLHF.

The J gene is TRBJ2-1, the V gene TRBV5-4; 8 bases line up with TRBD1. This CDR3 spans 15 amino acids. Unmatched junction bases numbered 8, after V lost 0 bases and J lost 9 bases. The germline V gene has CDR1 SGHNT and CDR2 YYREEE (reference sequence). The CDR3 DNA reads as TGTGCCAGCAGCTTGGGGACAGGGTGGAGATCTGAGCAGTTCTTC. Residues: CASSLGTGWRSEQFF. Full variable domain (missing parts from reference TRBV5-4 and TRBJ2-1): ETGVTQSPTHLIKTRGQQVTLRCSSQSGHNTVSWYQQALGQGPQFIFQYYREEENGRGNFPPRFSGLQFPNYSSELNVNALELDDSALYLCASSLGTGWRSEQFFGPGTRLTVL.

This chain joins TRBV29-1 and TRBJ1-1; D may be TRBD1 (6 bases). CDR1 is SQVTM and CDR2 is ANQGSEA in the germline V gene. Between the trimmed V and J ends, which lost 5 bases and 4 bases, there was a span of 11 bases. This CDR3 is 12 amino acids long. The CDR3 DNA follows: TGCAGCGTTCAGGGGTTCGGCACTGAAGCTTTCTTT. It is translated as CSVQGFGTEAFF. Variable domain in full (rest from reference TRBV29-1 and TRBJ1-1): SAVISQKPSRDICQRGTSLTIQCQVDSQVTMMFWYRQQPGQSLTLIATANQGSEATYESGFVIDKFPISRPNLTFSTLTVSNMSPEDSSIYLCSVQGFGTEAFFGQGTRLTVV.

This clone was seen only once. This chain links TRBV4-1 with TRBJ2-2, with TRBD1 matching 7 bases. Germline assignment: CDR1 MGHRA and CDR2 YSYEKL. Trimming removed 2 bases from V and 5 bases from J; junction bases left unmatched: 5. CDR3 length: 15 amino acids. CDR3 nucleotide sequence: TGCGCCAGCAGCCAATTCGAACAGGGGACCGGGGAGCTGTTTTTT. This encodes CASSQFEQGTGELFF.

This clone was seen at least ten times. The genes are TRBV19 and TRBJ1-1; D is unclear. The CDR3 consists of 16 residues. The germline V gene has CDR1 LNHDA and CDR2 SQIVND (reference sequence). Trimming removed 0 bases from V and 1 base from J, with 12 bases in between. Here the CDR3 reads CASSIDGGRSNTEAFF. CDR3 bases: TGTGCCAGTAGTATAGACGGAGGACGGTCGAACACTGAAGCTTTCTTT.

The gene calls are TRBV28 and TRBJ2-7; unclear D gene. CDR1 is MDHEN and CDR2 is SYDVKM in the germline V gene. V dropped 1 base and J dropped 9 bases, with 22 bases sitting between them. The CDR3 is made up of 16 amino acids. The CDR3 is CASSLSSGSLSVGQYF. The CDR3, as DNA: TGTGCCAGCAGTTTATCTTCAGGATCGTTGTCGGTTGGGCAGTACTTC. The full variable domain, rest sourced from reference TRBV28 and TRBJ2-7, is DVKVTQSSRYLVKRTGEKVFLECVQDMDHENMFWYRQDPGLGLRLIYFSYDVKMKEKGDIPEGYSVSREKKERFSLILESASTNQTSMYLCASSLSSGSLSVGQYFGPGTRLTVT.

This chain uses TRBV10-2 with TRBJ2-7; 9 bases align to TRBD1. CDR1 is WSHSY and CDR2 is SAAADI in the germline V gene. CDR3 length equals 13 residues. The ends lost 10 bases at V and 6 bases at J; junction bases unmatched: 10. CDR3 sequence: CATGGDRVSEQYF. The DNA of the CDR3 is TGCGCCACAGGGGGGGACAGGGTATCCGAGCAGTACTTC.

The genes are TRBV4-1 and TRBJ2-3; 10 bases align to TRBD2. The CDR3 runs to 17 residues. The ends lost 3 bases at V and 0 bases at J; junction bases unmatched: 6. Germline CDR1 is MGHRA and CDR2 is YSYEKL. CDR3 in amino acids: CASSQVRTSGSTDTQYF. The DNA for the CDR3 is TGCGCCAGCAGCCAGGTCAGGACTAGCGGAAGCACAGATACGCAGTATTTT.

The chain employs TRBV4-3 and TRBJ1-6; the match to TRBD1 covers 11 bases. The CDR3 is 16 amino acids. Trimming at V came to 4 bases and at J to 10 bases, leaving 9 bases not matched to a gene. CDR1 and CDR2 from the germline V gene are LGHNA and YSLEER. The CDR3, as DNA: TGCGCCAGCAGCCCTGTAACCGGGACAGGGGGGTCACCCCTCCACTTT. As protein: CASSPVTGTGGSPLHF.

This clone was seen once. The gene calls are TRBV6-5 and TRBJ1-6; 7 bases agree with TRBD1. V trimming: 6 bases; J trimming: 7 bases; junction bases outside the gene matches: 9. The germline V gene encodes CDR1 MNHEY and CDR2 SVGAGI. The CDR3 extends over 15 amino acids. The CDR3: CASRRDRVKNSPLHF. CDR3 coding DNA: TGTGCCAGCAGGAGAGACAGGGTAAAGAATTCACCCCTCCACTTT.

The chain employs TRBV5-4 and TRBJ1-1, with D perhaps matching TRBD1 (5 bases). Per germline, CDR1 SGHNT and CDR2 YYREEE (reference sequence). This CDR3 is 14 amino acids long. The V end was cut by 1 base, the J end by 0 bases, with 7 bases between. CDR3 sequence reads: CASSLWGVNTEAFF. CDR3 nucleotide sequence: TGTGCCAGCAGCTTGTGGGGGGTGAACACTGAAGCTTTCTTT.

V usage is TRBV5-6 and J usage is TRBJ2-3; tentative D call: TRBD1 (6 bases). V was pared by 4 bases and J by 2 bases, with 11 bases between. The CDR3 runs 14 residues. Germline loops: CDR1 SGHDT, CDR2 YYEEEE. The CDR3 sequence: CASSTGQYTDTQYF. Here the CDR3 DNA reads TGTGCCAGCAGCACCGGACAGTACACAGATACGCAGTATTTT.

This clone has only a few counts. The V call is TRBV6-1, the J call TRBJ2-7; D is perhaps TRBD1 (6 bases). V lost 6 bases, J lost 2 bases, and 11 bases lay in between. The CDR3 consists of 13 residues. The V gene's germline CDR1 is MNHNS and CDR2 SASEGT. The CDR3 is CASRNTGPYEQYF. CDR3 in DNA: TGTGCCAGCAGGAATACAGGGCCCTACGAGCAGTACTTC.

The gene calls are TRBV4-1 and TRBJ1-1; no definite D call. CDR1 and CDR2 from the germline V gene are MGHRA and YSYEKL. Trimming took 4 bases from V and 8 from J, leaving 17 bases between them. This CDR3 is built from 14 residues. DNA of the CDR3: TGCGCCAGCAGCCCCCAGAGAGGTTCTAGGGAAGCTTTCTTT. Encoded protein: CASSPQRGSREAFF.

The CDR3 spells CAISESEGQGQPQHF. The DNA for the CDR3 is TGTGCCATCAGTGAGTCGGAGGGACAGGGGCAGCCCCAGCATTTT. This chain connects TRBV10-3 to TRBJ1-5, with 10 positions matching TRBD1. J lost 7 bases, V lost 0 bases, and 3 bases had no gene match. The CDR3 contains 15 residues. Per germline, CDR1 ENHRY and CDR2 SYGVKD.

This clone was seen once. The V call is TRBV27, the J call TRBJ2-7; 12 bases agree with TRBD2. J was trimmed by 3 bases and V by 5 bases; bases with no gene match: 5. Germline V gene data show CDR1 as MNHEY and CDR2 as SMNVEV (reference sequence). This CDR3 spans 15 amino acids. The CDR3 DNA follows: TGTGCCAGCAGTACCCCGGGACTAGCGGGCTACGAGCAGTACTTC. Translating it yields CASSTPGLAGYEQYF.

This clone showed up just once. The chain couples TRBV4-3 to TRBJ2-3; possibly TRBD2 for D (6 bases). The CDR3 length is 15 residues. V was trimmed by 2 bases and J by 2 bases, leaving 11 bases between them. Germline-derived CDR1 and CDR2 are LGHNA and YSLEER. This chain's CDR3 is CASSQLGGITDTQYF. The CDR3 DNA reads TGCGCCAGCAGCCAACTCGGGGGAATCACAGATACGCAGTATTTT.

V and J are TRBV6-1 and TRBJ2-4; D is perhaps TRBD1 (7 bases). Germline V gene sequence: CDR1 MNHNS, CDR2 SASEGT. The CDR3 contains 15 residues. V gave up 6 bases and J gave up 8 bases, with 20 bases separating them. CDR3 protein: CASRLQEGAHDIQYF. As DNA, the CDR3 is TGTGCCAGCAGACTACAGGAGGGGGCGCATGACATTCAGTACTTC.

The J gene is TRBJ2-1, the V gene TRBV4-1; TRBD2 agrees at 11 bases. Germline CDR1 and CDR2: MGHRA and YSYEKL. J lost 7 bases, V lost 3 bases, and 26 bases had no gene match. This CDR3 comprises 22 residues. CDR3 region: CASSQVRPDHLALAGGGNEQFF. The DNA for the CDR3 is TGCGCCAGCAGCCAGGTCCGTCCGGACCATCTAGCTCTAGCGGGAGGAGGGAATGAGCAGTTCTTC.

The rearrangement links TRBV2 to TRBJ2-5, with 8 nucleotides matching TRBD2. Trimming at V came to 5 bases and at J to 5 bases, leaving 13 bases not matched to a gene. In germline, CDR1 is SNHLY, CDR2 FYNNEI. This CDR3 is built from 16 residues. CDR3 region: CASSQTPGLGWETQYF. The DNA of the CDR3 is TGTGCCAGCAGTCAAACTCCGGGACTAGGATGGGAGACCCAGTACTTC.

The genes are TRBV7-2 and TRBJ2-7; 10 positions agree with TRBD2. CDR1 is SGHTA, CDR2 FQGNSA, per germline. The CDR3 has 18 amino acids. After removal of 5 bases from V and 0 bases from J, the junction contained 13 bases not matched to a gene. The CDR3 DNA reads TGTGCCAGCAGCACTCGGACTAGCGGAACAGAGGTCTCCTACGAGCAGTACTTC. Translated: CASSTRTSGTEVSYEQYF. Complete variable domain (other parts from reference TRBV7-2 and TRBJ2-7): GAGVSQSPSNKVTEKGKDVELRCDPISGHTALYWYRQSLGQGLEFLIYFQGNSAPDKSGLPSDRFSAERTGGSVSTLTIQRTQQEDSAVYLCASSTRTSGTEVSYEQYFGPGTRLTVT.

This clone was counted once. This sequence joins TRBV7-9 and TRBJ1-4; 7 bases align to TRBD1. This CDR3 contains 16 residues. Germline CDR1 and CDR2: SEHNR and FQNEAQ (reference sequence). Trimming took 0 bases from V and 4 from J; bases not matched to a gene: 5. In DNA form, the CDR3 reads TGTGCCAGCAGCTTAGCCCCGGGACAGAGTAATGAAAAACTGTTTTTT. It codes for CASSLAPGQSNEKLFF.

The CDR3 bases are TGTGCCAGCAAAACCCCGGGACAGGGATTTTCTGGCTACACCTTC. Translating it yields CASKTPGQGFSGYTF. V and J are TRBV6-6 and TRBJ1-2; 9 nucleotides match TRBD1. J was trimmed by 7 bases and V by 7 bases; bases with no gene match: 13. The CDR3 is made up of 15 amino acids. The germline CDR1 and CDR2 sequences are MNHNY and SVGAGI (reference sequence).

The genes are TRBV5-8 and TRBJ1-3, with a tentative D call TRBD1 (6 bases). The germline gives CDR1 SGHTS, CDR2 YDEGEE. The CDR3 sequence is 18 residues long. The germline V and J ends were trimmed by 0 bases and 4 bases, with 20 bases remaining between them. CDR3 sequence reads: CASSLDYSGGARGNTIYF. DNA for the CDR3: TGTGCCAGCAGCTTGGATTACTCGGGGGGGGCGCGAGGAAACACCATATATTTT.

The chain links TRBV2 to TRBJ2-2; the D gene is possibly TRBD2 (6 bases). The CDR3 contains 13 residues. Germline-derived CDR1 and CDR2 are SNHLY and FYNNEI. The V end lost 4 bases, the J end lost 7 bases, and 10 bases lay between the germline ends. CDR3: CASSVDSGGELFF. The DNA for the CDR3 is TGTGCCAGCAGTGTTGATAGCGGCGGGGAGCTGTTTTTT.

This chain connects TRBV29-1 to TRBJ2-7, with 8 positions matching TRBD2. CDR3 length: 13 residues. Germline trimming cut 4 bases from V and 3 bases from J; bases unmatched to any gene: 5. Germline CDR1 is SQVTM and CDR2 is ANQGSEA. CDR3: CSVGVAGRYEQYF. The CDR3 nucleotides are TGCAGCGTTGGGGTAGCGGGGCGCTACGAGCAGTACTTC.

V is TRBV15 and J is TRBJ2-3, with a weak D call TRBD2 (6 bases). The germline V gene has CDR1 LNHNV and CDR2 YYDKDF (reference sequence). Trimming cost V 5 bases and J 5 bases, with 14 bases left between them. This CDR3 has 14 residues. The CDR3 loop is CATSPRWGEDTQYF. The DNA of the CDR3 is TGTGCCACCAGCCCACGGTGGGGGGAAGATACGCAGTATTTT.